This T cell receptor beta chain was sequenced for a study of beta chain features in type 1 diabetes. V was pared by 1 base and J by 2 bases, with 2 bases of the junction left unmatched. The length of the CDR3 is 17 residues. Germline lookup yields CDR1 LGHNA and CDR2 YNFKEQ. The whole isolated RNA underwent reverse transcription, so sequencing captured expressed TCRB transcripts. Method: immunoSEQ multiplex PCR; TCRdb's copy keeps in-frame clones and lacks some. In the table there are a few hundred thousand clones, about 10% of which are singletons. The V and J genes are TRBV4-2 and TRBJ2-1; 13 bases fit TRBD2. The source of this sequence is a woman younger than 45 in good health. Sequences were obtained from naive CD4+ T cells from blood. The CDR3 here is CASSQGTSGRPYNEQFF. In DNA form, the CDR3 reads TGTGCCAGCAGCCAAGGGACTAGCGGGAGACCCTACAATGAGCAGTTCTTC.